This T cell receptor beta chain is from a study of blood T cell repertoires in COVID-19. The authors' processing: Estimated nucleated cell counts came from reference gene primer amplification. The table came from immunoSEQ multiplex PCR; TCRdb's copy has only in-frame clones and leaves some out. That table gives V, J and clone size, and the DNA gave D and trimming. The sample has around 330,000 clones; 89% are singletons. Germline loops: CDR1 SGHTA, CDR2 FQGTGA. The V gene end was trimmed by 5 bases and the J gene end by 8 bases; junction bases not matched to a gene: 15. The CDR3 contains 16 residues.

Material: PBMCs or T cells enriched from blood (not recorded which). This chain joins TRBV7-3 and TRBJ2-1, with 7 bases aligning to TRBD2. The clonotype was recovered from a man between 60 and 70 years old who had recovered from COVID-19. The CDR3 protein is CASSPRVRGSRHEQFF. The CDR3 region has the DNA TGTGCCAGCAGCCCCCGGGTACGCGGGAGTCGTCATGAGCAGTTCTTC.